This is a list of T cell receptor beta chains from one sample in a study of T cell responses to AZD1222 COVID-19 vaccine. This table comes from immunoSEQ multiplex PCR, and its TCRdb copy is limited to in-frame clones, with some not included. This sample has 100,000 to 150,000 clones; more than 80% occur once, and the top ten carry approximately 4.7%. This specimen consisted of peripheral blood, obtained 28 days after the second AZD1222 dose. The source of these receptors is an adult who received the AZD1222 COVID-19 vaccine. Both conserved end residues are part of each CDR3. Each record gives: D gene, CDR3 length, V gene, J gene, clone size, CDR3 protein, CDR3 DNA. D genes are given only for firm matches. Clone size is shown for a subset of rows, as once, few, many or a class of expanded clone.

d_gene: TRBD1
len: 14
v_gene: TRBV29-1
j_gene: TRBJ2-7
abundance: few
CDR3aa: CSAQTGQGIYEQYF
CDR3nt: TGCAGCGCACAGACGGGACAGGGCATCTACGAGCAGTACTTC

d_gene: .
len: 15
v_gene: TRBV19
j_gene: TRBJ1-1
abundance: .
CDR3aa: CASSIAGALNTEAFF
CDR3nt: TGTGCCAGTAGTATAGCAGGGGCGTTGAACACTGAAGCTTTCTTT

d_gene: .
len: 14
v_gene: TRBV7-2
j_gene: TRBJ1-5
abundance: .
CDR3aa: CASSLSSDNQPQHF
CDR3nt: TGTGCCAGCAGCTTATCGTCAGACAATCAGCCCCAGCATTTT

d_gene: TRBD1
len: 14
v_gene: TRBV19
j_gene: TRBJ1-6
abundance: .
CDR3aa: CATSRQGADSPLHF
CDR3nt: TGTGCCACCTCCAGGCAGGGGGCGGATTCACCCCTCCACTTT

d_gene: .
len: 16
v_gene: TRBV28
j_gene: TRBJ1-6
abundance: .
CDR3aa: CASSLEVGTYNSPLHF
CDR3nt: TGTGCCAGCAGTTTAGAAGTGGGCACCTATAATTCACCCCTCCACTTT

d_gene: .
len: 13
v_gene: TRBV7-6
j_gene: TRBJ1-3
abundance: .
CDR3aa: CASSSNPDSPIYF
CDR3nt: TGTGCCAGCAGCTCAAACCCGGACAGCCCCATATATTTT

d_gene: .
len: 13
v_gene: TRBV7-6
j_gene: TRBJ1-4
abundance: once
CDR3aa: CASSPVGGEKLFF
CDR3nt: TGTGCCAGCAGCCCCGTCGGGGGTGAAAAACTGTTTTTT

d_gene: .
len: 14
v_gene: TRBV10-3
j_gene: TRBJ2-4
abundance: .
CDR3aa: CAISEGPGGAIQYF
CDR3nt: TGTGCCATCAGTGAAGGACCCGGCGGCGCCATTCAGTACTTC

d_gene: TRBD2
len: 18
v_gene: TRBV7-9
j_gene: TRBJ2-1
abundance: .
CDR3aa: CASSPLGTSGGLYNEQFF
CDR3nt: TGTGCCAGCAGCCCGCTAGGGACTAGCGGGGGCCTATACAATGAGCAGTTCTTC

d_gene: .
len: 16
v_gene: TRBV7-9
j_gene: TRBJ1-6
abundance: .
CDR3aa: CAPPGPQQGNNSPLHF
CDR3nt: TGTGCCCCCCCCGGCCCCCAACAGGGAAATAATTCACCCCTCCACTTT

d_gene: .
len: 17
v_gene: TRBV14
j_gene: TRBJ1-3
abundance: .
CDR3aa: CASSPQGRRGSGNTIYF
CDR3nt: TGTGCCAGCAGCCCGCAGGGGCGGCGGGGGAGCGGAAACACCATATATTTT

d_gene: .
len: 13
v_gene: TRBV21-1
j_gene: TRBJ1-1
abundance: .
CDR3aa: CASSPFRGTEAFF
CDR3nt: TGTGCCAGCAGCCCCTTCAGGGGCACTGAAGCTTTCTTT

d_gene: TRBD1
len: 14
v_gene: TRBV19
j_gene: TRBJ1-1
abundance: few
CDR3aa: CATAIRDSRAEAFF
CDR3nt: TGTGCCACCGCAATCCGGGACAGTAGGGCTGAAGCTTTCTTT

d_gene: .
len: 15
v_gene: TRBV28
j_gene: TRBJ2-7
abundance: few
CDR3aa: CASSPTTGLRAEQYF
CDR3nt: TGTGCCAGCAGTCCCACGACTGGCCTACGAGCCGAGCAGTACTTC

d_gene: .
len: 12
v_gene: TRBV30
j_gene: TRBJ2-1
abundance: .
CDR3aa: CAWSVQRDEQFF
CDR3nt: TGTGCCTGGAGTGTACAAAGGGATGAGCAGTTCTTC

d_gene: .
len: 13
v_gene: TRBV2
j_gene: TRBJ2-3
abundance: .
CDR3aa: CASRLPIQDTQYF
CDR3nt: TGTGCCAGCAGACTACCAATCCAGGATACGCAGTATTTT

d_gene: TRBD1
len: 15
v_gene: TRBV28
j_gene: TRBJ1-4
abundance: .
CDR3aa: CASRGPGQSNEKLFF
CDR3nt: TGTGCCAGCAGGGGACCGGGACAGAGTAATGAAAAACTGTTTTTT

d_gene: .
len: 14
v_gene: TRBV10-3
j_gene: TRBJ1-1
abundance: .
CDR3aa: CAIVRVLGDTEAFF
CDR3nt: TGTGCCATCGTCAGGGTGCTAGGGGACACTGAAGCTTTCTTT

d_gene: .
len: 15
v_gene: TRBV6-5
j_gene: TRBJ2-7
abundance: .
CDR3aa: CASSYSNTGSNEQYF
CDR3nt: TGTGCCAGCAGTTACTCGAATACGGGGAGCAACGAGCAGTACTTC

d_gene: TRBD1
len: 13
v_gene: TRBV5-4
j_gene: TRBJ1-2
abundance: .
CDR3aa: CASSLGQGAGYTF
CDR3nt: TGTGCCAGCAGCTTGGGACAGGGCGCCGGCTACACCTTC

d_gene: .
len: 15
v_gene: TRBV7-2
j_gene: TRBJ1-6
abundance: .
CDR3aa: CASSLLGGGNSPLHF
CDR3nt: TGTGCCAGCAGCCTTCTTGGAGGCGGAAATTCACCCCTCCACTTT

d_gene: .
len: 15
v_gene: TRBV7-2
j_gene: TRBJ1-4
abundance: .
CDR3aa: CATSDAAGLNEKLFF
CDR3nt: TGTGCCACCAGTGACGCGGCAGGGTTAAATGAAAAACTGTTTTTT

d_gene: .
len: 12
v_gene: TRBV19
j_gene: TRBJ1-1
abundance: .
CDR3aa: CASSPPNTEAFF
CDR3nt: TGTGCCAGTAGTCCCCCGAACACTGAAGCTTTCTTT

d_gene: .
len: 13
v_gene: TRBV12-3/TRBV12-4
j_gene: TRBJ2-7
abundance: few
CDR3aa: CASSLGTNYEQYF
CDR3nt: TGTGCCAGCAGTTTAGGGACCAACTACGAGCAGTACTTC

d_gene: .
len: 14
v_gene: TRBV19
j_gene: TRBJ1-1
abundance: .
CDR3aa: CASSVEAVNTEAFF
CDR3nt: TGTGCCAGTAGTGTTGAGGCGGTGAACACTGAAGCTTTCTTT

d_gene: .
len: 15
v_gene: TRBV5-4
j_gene: TRBJ1-2
abundance: .
CDR3aa: CASSLRGRAGYGYTF
CDR3nt: TGTGCCAGCAGCTTACGAGGGCGGGCCGGCTATGGCTACACCTTC

d_gene: TRBD1
len: 15
v_gene: TRBV27
j_gene: TRBJ2-3
abundance: .
CDR3aa: CASSRTGSDTDTQYF
CDR3nt: TGTGCCAGCAGTAGGACAGGGAGTGACACAGATACGCAGTATTTT

d_gene: .
len: 16
v_gene: TRBV10-2
j_gene: TRBJ1-6
abundance: .
CDR3aa: CASSESMAPYNSPLHF
CDR3nt: TGCGCCAGCAGTGAGTCGATGGCACCCTATAATTCACCCCTCCACTTT

d_gene: .
len: 14
v_gene: TRBV9
j_gene: TRBJ2-3
abundance: .
CDR3aa: CASSVSGYGDTQYF
CDR3nt: TGTGCCAGCAGCGTTTCAGGGTACGGAGATACGCAGTATTTT

d_gene: TRBD1
len: 17
v_gene: TRBV28
j_gene: TRBJ2-2
abundance: once
CDR3aa: CASSFVIGTVNTGELFF
CDR3nt: TGTGCCAGCAGTTTCGTCATAGGGACAGTGAACACCGGGGAGCTGTTTTTT

d_gene: .
len: 17
v_gene: TRBV13
j_gene: TRBJ2-1
abundance: .
CDR3aa: CASSPRGGEPLYNEQFF
CDR3nt: TGTGCCAGCAGCCCCCGGGGCGGGGAGCCTCTTTACAATGAGCAGTTCTTC

d_gene: TRBD1
len: 14
v_gene: TRBV2
j_gene: TRBJ1-6
abundance: .
CDR3aa: CASTQGVYNSPLHF
CDR3nt: TGTGCCAGCACCCAGGGGGTCTATAATTCACCCCTCCACTTT

d_gene: .
len: 15
v_gene: TRBV2
j_gene: TRBJ1-5
abundance: .
CDR3aa: CASSEYRYSNQPQHF
CDR3nt: TGTGCCAGCAGTGAATACAGATATAGCAATCAGCCCCAGCATTTT

d_gene: .
len: 12
v_gene: TRBV9
j_gene: TRBJ1-1
abundance: .
CDR3aa: CASSASNTEAFF
CDR3nt: TGTGCCAGCAGCGCTAGCAACACTGAAGCTTTCTTT

d_gene: TRBD1
len: 16
v_gene: TRBV18
j_gene: TRBJ1-5
abundance: .
CDR3aa: CASSLIQGARNQPQHF
CDR3nt: TGTGCCAGCTCACTAATACAGGGGGCGCGCAATCAGCCCCAGCATTTT

d_gene: TRBD1
len: 14
v_gene: TRBV2
j_gene: TRBJ1-2
abundance: .
CDR3aa: CASTGQGLGYGYTF
CDR3nt: TGTGCCAGCACTGGACAGGGTTTGGGATATGGCTACACCTTC

d_gene: .
len: 14
v_gene: TRBV18
j_gene: TRBJ1-2
abundance: .
CDR3aa: CASSPDPVPGSYTF
CDR3nt: TGTGCCAGCTCCCCAGACCCCGTTCCGGGGAGCTACACCTTC

d_gene: .
len: 14
v_gene: TRBV5-1
j_gene: TRBJ1-1
abundance: few
CDR3aa: CASSLASGGAEAFF
CDR3nt: TGCGCCAGCAGCTTGGCCAGTGGAGGGGCTGAAGCTTTCTTT

d_gene: .
len: 15
v_gene: TRBV7-8
j_gene: TRBJ1-2
abundance: .
CDR3aa: CASSLEQGANYGYTF
CDR3nt: TGTGCCAGCAGCTTAGAGCAGGGAGCTAACTATGGCTACACCTTC

d_gene: .
len: 15
v_gene: TRBV11-2
j_gene: TRBJ1-4
abundance: .
CDR3aa: CASSLNGTLNEKLFF
CDR3nt: TGTGCCAGCAGCTTAAACGGGACACTCAATGAAAAACTGTTTTTT

d_gene: .
len: 13
v_gene: TRBV7-9
j_gene: TRBJ1-3
abundance: .
CDR3aa: CASSAKQGSTIYF
CDR3nt: TGTGCCAGCAGCGCTAAACAGGGTAGCACCATATATTTT

d_gene: .
len: 16
v_gene: TRBV28
j_gene: TRBJ2-7
abundance: .
CDR3aa: CASSVAPRTGGYEQYF
CDR3nt: TGTGCCAGCAGTGTTGCCCCCCGGACTGGGGGCTACGAGCAGTACTTC